This paragraph reports one T cell receptor beta chain. Its antigen is not identified. The primer mix had 60 Vbeta and 13 Jbeta primers. The method was immunoSEQ multiplex PCR; TCRdb's version includes in-frame clones alone and lacks a portion of them. The data show around 190,000 clones, 79% seen once. This sample stems from a study of cytomegalovirus exposure and HLA in healthy donors. Study details: The study's early data release held 75 million to 95 million unique TCRs from HLA-typed donors. Study-wide points: Accurate HLA-A and HLA-B prediction from TCR beta sequences was reported for most subjects. Within a later analysis, the majority of CMV-associated TCR beta chains appeared HLA-restricted.

CDR3 length equals 14 residues. Trimming stripped 5 bases from V and 7 bases from J, with 19 bases between. Germline CDR1 reads SGHDT; CDR2 reads YYEEEE. The chain recombines TRBV5-6 with TRBJ2-7; D may be TRBD2 (6 bases). This sequence originates from a woman between 18 and 29 years old in good health and CMV-seronegative. The source material was PBMCs. The CDR3 nucleotides read TGTGCCAGCAGTTATTTGGGCCAAGGAGGGGAGCAGTACTTC. Its translation is CASSYLGQGGEQYF.